This T cell receptor (beta chain) was sequenced in a study of cytomegalovirus exposure and HLA in healthy donors (dated by TCRdb to the late 2010s). About the full investigation: An earlier analysis of under 600 of the donors reported 250 to 350 Gb of sequence data and approximately 110 million unique TCR beta sequences from 150 million to 200 million T cells. HLA typing covered class I and class II loci at four-digit resolution. In an earlier analysis of around 540 of the donors, high-throughput TCR beta sequencing was used to judge whether each TCR beta V gene segment behaved as functional or pseudogenic. A later analysis re-analyzed previously published TCR beta repertoires from approximately 670 donors and added high-resolution HLA genotyping to study TCR occurrence patterns. Every discovery cohort repertoire had been produced on one sequencing platform. Using immunosequencing, the study profiled T cell repertoires from around 680 subjects and related those repertoires to cytomegalovirus serostatus. Of the roughly 410 genotyped donors, more than 75% were placed in the genetic ancestry cluster associated with self-reported Caucasian donors. Besides the first cohort of 666 subjects, a separate validation cohort made up of 120 different subjects was used. Because of strong linkage in the cohort, roughly five DR-DQ haplotypes were treated as single units for association and clustering. A later genetic analysis took genome-wide SNP genotypes for about three fifths of the 666 donors and used that subset as a discovery cohort. Rather than using new phenotypic data, the later analysis identified candidate immune exposures from TCR beta sequences and from how often those sequences occurred across donors. The number of typed donors differed by locus: about 620-640 for A, B, C, DRB1 and DQB1; 500 to 550 for DQA1; over 600 for DPA1; and about 450 for DPB1. To predict cytomegalovirus infection status, the study brought together high-throughput TCR immunosequencing, statistical association of individual TCRs with disease status, and machine learning. Among about 390 genotyped donors of the cohort, an average of approximately 250,000 unique TCR beta nucleotide sequences were sequenced per donor, approximately 20% of them non-productive. Donor age, sex, ethnicity and CMV serostatus were collected together with the repertoire data. The study aimed to test whether signatures of past pathogen exposure could be identified by cataloging public T cell receptors. An early release covering approximately 600 HLA-typed donors comprised approximately 290 gigabases of sequencing data and 65 million to 100 million unique TCR sequences.

Receptors were amplified or captured by the immunoSEQ multiplex PCR assay. The multiplex PCR relied on a mix of 60 forward primers for TCR Vbeta segments and 13 reverse primers for TCR Jbeta segments. The CDR3 region of rearranged TCR beta genes was amplified from genomic DNA by a multiplex PCR assay. On the Illumina HiSeq System, the amplified TCR beta libraries were sequenced as 87-base-pair reads. As for the authors' bioinformatics: In a later analysis, tens of millions of unique TCR beta chains were counted across the approximately 620 repertoires, and around 11 million of these chains were shared by at least two donors. Raw reads were error-corrected and collapsed into unique sequences by a nearest-neighbor algorithm in which closely related sequences were merged to remove PCR and sequencing errors. CDR3 sequences were aligned to IMGT reference sequences to assign V, D and J gene segments. For a sequence to be retained, a match of at least six nucleotides to both a V gene segment and a J gene segment was required. A rearrangement counted as productive if the CDR3 had no stop codons and remained in frame with V and J, and every other rearrangement counted as non-productive. Following IMGT convention, CDR3 was defined as the stretch from the second conserved V-encoded cysteine to the conserved J-encoded phenylalanine. Sequences without an unambiguous match to a single V gene segment were excluded from the earlier analysis of about 640 of the donors. An earlier analysis of fewer than 750 of the donors called V segments functional above 56.7% productive rearrangements and segregating when the between-donor standard deviation exceeded 5%. A statistical classification framework was built to diagnose cytomegalovirus status from the catalog of TCR beta chain sequences. A later analysis assigned V and J genes by comparing TCR nucleotide sequences with IMGT/GENE-DB human TR gene sequences. A later analysis assigned CDR3 sequences and most-parsimonious VDJ recombination scenarios with the TCRdist pipeline. In a later analysis, every TCR beta chain was defined by the combination of its CDR3 amino acid sequence and its V-gene family, and reads without a unique V-gene family were dropped. As a way to deal with suspected cross-contamination and a sequencing artifact, a later analysis dropped roughly 600 nucleotide sequences that were highly shared and had low generation probability. For each public chain, a later analysis derived a clonal expansion index from normalized ranks of inferred template counts within each repertoire. In a later analysis, generation probabilities were computed using a VDJ recombination model fitted to out-of-frame rearrangements, and the results were checked against IGoR. Hypergeometric tests were used in a later analysis to score TCR-TCR, TCR-HLA and TCR-CMV co-occurrence, with a repertoire-size bias correction applied to the TCR pairs. To estimate false discovery rates, a later analysis permuted the HLA or CMV assignments 20 times. In a later analysis, co-occurring TCRs were grouped with DBSCAN, and TCRdist sequence similarity was added when clustering was performed within HLA-allele-positive subsets. Co-occurrence clustering excluded repertoires with fewer than 30,000 or more than 120,000 public chains, plus five with anomalous nucleotide sharing. As stored in TCRdb, this immuneACCESS dataset retains in-frame rearrangements with V and J assigned. A fraction of the clones does not appear; measured against another copy, unresolved V genes explain less than half of the discrepancy, and the remainder lacks a known reason. V, J and clone size were drawn from that table, and D and trimming were deduced from the DNA. Across this sample there are about 150,000 clones, with over 70% seen only once. The ten largest clones take up approximately 6.3% of the sample.

From a lookup of the germline V gene, CDR1 and CDR2 are SGHDN and FVKESK. Cut back by 2 bases and 6 bases, the V and J ends lie 10 bases apart. The CDR3 covers 13 residues, taking in both the cysteine and the phenylalanine. Only the CDR3 DNA is retained, 39 bases long and in frame from the first base. The cohort was made up of 500 to 800 healthy bone marrow donors. Cohort members were all nominally healthy when sampled, although unrecorded immune exposures were likely present. The donor tested CMV seropositive, placing the donor among the 250 to 350 seropositive members of the cohort. Every donor gave a peripheral blood sample, and the peripheral blood mononuclear cells from that sample were used for TCR beta sequencing. The Qiagen DNeasy Blood Extraction Kit was used to extract genomic DNA from the blood cell samples. For this clone: Which antigen it targets is not known. It has no much larger one-base neighbor in the sample; base qualities were not kept.

The research as a whole found: A further reported finding was that TCR beta sequences accurately predicted the HLA-A and HLA-B alleles for most subjects in the first cohort. According to a later analysis, TCR association rates differed among HLA loci, with DRB1 alleles showing the most associated TCRs and HLA-C alleles showing the fewest. Roughly uniform sequencing depth across donors was assumed in presence/absence analyses, although this assumption may not hold. A later analysis reported that several top co-occurrence clusters appeared linked to parvovirus B19, influenza, CMV and Epstein-Barr virus. Some IMGT-functional V segments, including TRBV6-2 and TRBV6-3, could not be distinguished by the 87-base-pair reads and were therefore excluded. In vitro tests confirmed that three of the cytomegalovirus-associated TCR beta chains recognize cytomegalovirus antigens. In a later analysis, 16,951 TCR beta sequences were associated with specific HLA alleles at a false discovery rate of 0.05. A later analysis found that HLA-associated TCR beta chains were more clonally expanded and had lower generation probabilities than equally common non-associated chains. Cytomegalovirus status was reported to be diagnosed by the classifier with high specificity and sensitivity in both the original and validation cohorts. The study gave a list of 150 to 200 TCR beta chains associated with cytomegalovirus. In this cohort, only TCR beta chains were sequenced, and detectable features were limited by the absence of alpha or paired-chain data. Correlated functional status among segregating V segments might reflect linkage disequilibrium, but an unknown experimental factor could not be ruled out. A cluster of highly shared sequence variants was judged likely to represent a technical artifact of the sequencing pipeline. In a later analysis, most CMV-associated TCR beta chains were found to appear HLA-restricted, with HLA associations seemingly driven largely by CMV exposure. Because HLA typing was missing for some donors at each locus, association tests included only the typed subset. V-gene and J-gene trimming of TCR beta chains was associated with a missense DCLRE1C variant in a later genetic analysis, and the association was replicated in an independent cohort. Broadly in line with IMGT annotations, most TCR beta V segments showed up in productive rearrangements about 87% or about 30% of the time in an earlier analysis of about 500 of the donors. A later genetic analysis reported fewer N-insertions in productive TCRs among donors in an Asian-associated ancestry cluster than the roughly 620-donor mean. While some public TCRs were present in many individuals, most TCR sequences turned up only very rarely across donors. When HLA alleles, especially DR and DQ, strongly co-occurred, attributing TCR associations to individual alleles was difficult. CMV serostatus was the only immune exposure information available for the cohort. The earlier analysis of approximately 590 of the donors excluded 15 to 20 rarely observed V segments, including chromosome 9 orphons, because counts were too low. The authors suggested that the approach could potentially be extended to other disease states and immunological phenotypes.

The clonotype was recovered from a woman aged 35 to 49 in good health and CMV-seropositive. Sequencing was performed on PBMCs. The chain is assembled from TRBV14 and TRBJ2-5; no confident D gene assignment can be made. The CDR3 corresponds to CASSQIDMKTQYF. The base sequence is TGTGCCAGCAGCCAAATAGACATGAAGACCCAGTACTTC.